This T cell receptor (beta chain) derives from a study of cytomegalovirus exposure and HLA in healthy donors (dated by TCRdb to the late 2010s). For the wider study: An earlier analysis of approximately 600 of the donors reported more than 250 Gb of sequence data and 120 million or so unique TCR beta sequences from about 179 million T cells. Approximately 300 gigabases of sequencing data and approximately 92 million unique TCR sequences made up an early release that covered approximately 650 HLA-typed donors. Of the roughly 400 genotyped donors, over 70% fell in the genetic ancestry cluster associated with self-reported Caucasian donors. The study aimed to test whether cataloging public T cell receptors could reveal signatures of past pathogen exposure. The T cell repertoires of several hundred subjects were profiled by immunosequencing and related to cytomegalovirus serostatus. A separate validation cohort of some 130 different subjects was used in addition to the roughly 700-subject first cohort. To predict cytomegalovirus infection status, the study combined high-throughput TCR immunosequencing, statistical association of individual TCRs with disease status, and machine learning. To study patterns of TCR occurrence, a later analysis re-analyzed previously published TCR beta repertoires from around 670 donors and added high-resolution HLA genotyping. Rather than drawing on any new phenotypic data, the later analysis identified candidate immune exposures from TCR beta sequences and the way those sequences occurred across donors. An earlier analysis of approximately 500 of the donors applied high-throughput TCR beta sequencing to assess whether each TCR beta V gene segment acted as functional or pseudogenic. Donor age, sex, ethnicity and CMV serostatus were compiled together with the repertoire data. Genome-wide SNP genotypes for about 60% of the 666 donors were used in a later genetic analysis, which treated that subset as a discovery cohort. All discovery cohort repertoires had been generated using a single sequencing platform. HLA typing covered class I and class II loci at four-digit resolution. The number of typed donors differed by locus: roughly 629-630 for A, B, C, DRB1 and DQB1; some 540 for DQA1; approximately 600 for DPA1; and about 470 for DPB1. Roughly 5 DR-DQ haplotypes were handled as single units for association and clustering because linkage in the cohort was strong. Among roughly 370 genotyped donors of the cohort, an average of roughly 240,000 unique TCR beta nucleotide sequences were sequenced per donor, around 18% of them non-productive.

With respect to this clone: Its target antigen remains unknown. No base quality information exists; no much larger clone differs at one position.

Library generation was performed with the immunoSEQ multiplex PCR assay. The multiplex PCR relied on a mix of 60 forward primers for TCR Vbeta segments and 13 reverse primers for TCR Jbeta segments. A multiplex PCR assay on genomic DNA amplified the CDR3 region of rearranged TCR beta genes. The Illumina HiSeq System was used to sequence the amplified TCR beta libraries as 87-base-pair reads. The original methods were these. Across the roughly 600 repertoires, a later analysis counted approximately 83 million unique TCR beta chains, some 11 million of which were shared by at least two donors. A nearest-neighbor algorithm error-corrected the raw reads and collapsed the reads into unique sequences, merging closely related sequences to remove PCR and sequencing errors. CDR3 sequences were aligned to IMGT reference sequences to assign V, D and J gene segments. For a sequence to be retained, at least a six-nucleotide match to both a V gene segment and a J gene segment was required. Rearrangements were classified as productive when the CDR3 lacked stop codons and remained in frame with V and J, and all other rearrangements were classified as non-productive. CDR3 was defined by IMGT convention, running from the second conserved V-encoded cysteine to the conserved J-encoded phenylalanine. In an earlier analysis of around 540 of the donors, sequences lacking an unambiguous match to a single V gene segment were excluded. In an earlier analysis of 587 of the donors, V segments were called functional above 56.7% productive rearrangements and were called segregating when the between-donor standard deviation exceeded 5%. To diagnose cytomegalovirus status from the catalog of TCR beta chain sequences, a statistical classification framework was built. V and J gene assignment, in a later analysis, came from comparing TCR nucleotide sequences with IMGT/GENE-DB human TR gene sequences. A later analysis assigned CDR3 sequences and most-parsimonious VDJ recombination scenarios with the TCRdist pipeline. A later analysis defined each TCR beta chain by its CDR3 amino acid sequence plus V-gene family, and excluded reads lacking a unique V-gene family. As a way to deal with suspected cross-contamination and a sequencing artifact, a later analysis dropped nearly 600 nucleotide sequences that were highly shared and had low generation probability. In a later analysis, a clonal expansion index was calculated for each public chain from normalized within-repertoire ranks of inferred template counts. A later analysis computed generation probabilities with a VDJ recombination model fitted to out-of-frame rearrangements, and checked the results against IGoR. A later analysis scored TCR-TCR, TCR-HLA and TCR-CMV co-occurrence with hypergeometric tests, applying a repertoire-size bias correction to TCR pairs. False discovery rates were estimated in a later analysis by permuting HLA or CMV assignments 20 times. In a later analysis, co-occurring TCRs were grouped with DBSCAN, and TCRdist sequence similarity was added when clustering was performed within HLA-allele-positive subsets. Co-occurrence clustering excluded repertoires with fewer than 30,000 or more than 120,000 public chains, plus five with anomalous nucleotide sharing. TCRdb took this table from immuneACCESS and kept in-frame rearrangements with V and J called. Such tables lack part of the clones; where checked against another copy, unresolved V genes explain under half of the gap, and the rest is unexplained. V, J and clone size are those of that table, while D and trimming were read from the DNA. The sample includes some 150,000 clones, with less than 85% observed a single time. The ten biggest clones cover roughly 1.4% of the sample.

What the work shows at the level of the full study, not this receptor alone: Correlated functional status among segregating V segments might reflect linkage disequilibrium, but an unknown experimental factor could not be ruled out. The cohort was sequenced for TCR beta chains only, and without alpha or paired-chain data the features that could be detected were limited. Assigning TCR associations to individual alleles was difficult when HLA alleles, especially DR and DQ, strongly co-occurred. The only immune exposure information available for the cohort was CMV serostatus. In vitro tests confirmed that a few of the cytomegalovirus-associated TCR beta chains recognize cytomegalovirus antigens. Specific HLA alleles were associated with about 17,000 TCR beta sequences at a false discovery rate of 0.05 in a later analysis. A cluster of highly shared sequence variants was judged likely to represent a technical artifact of the sequencing pipeline. A later analysis found that most CMV-associated TCR beta chains appeared HLA-restricted, with HLA associations seemingly driven largely by CMV exposure. The study gave a list of 150 to 200 TCR beta chains associated with cytomegalovirus. Roughly uniform sequencing depth across donors was assumed in presence/absence analyses, although this assumption may not hold. Because some donors lacked HLA typing at each locus, the association tests relied only on the typed subset. In a later genetic analysis, a missense DCLRE1C variant was associated with V-gene and J-gene trimming of TCR beta chains, and the association was replicated in an independent cohort. According to the authors, the approach could potentially be generalized to other disease states and immunological phenotypes. Because counts were too low, some 16 rarely observed V segments, including chromosome 9 orphons, were excluded from the earlier analysis of around 640 of the donors. In a later analysis, the rate of TCR association differed among HLA loci, with DRB1 alleles having the most associated TCRs and HLA-C alleles having the fewest. The classifier was reported to diagnose cytomegalovirus status with high specificity and sensitivity in both the original and validation cohorts. In an earlier analysis of a few hundred of the donors, most TCR beta V segments were observed in productive rearrangements about 90% or about 30% of the time, broadly matching IMGT annotations. A later analysis found that HLA-associated TCR beta chains were more clonally expanded and had lower generation probabilities than equally common non-associated chains. Compared with the approximately 720-donor mean, donors in an Asian-associated ancestry cluster had fewer N-insertions in productive TCRs, according to a later genetic analysis. A further reported finding was that TCR beta sequences accurately predicted the HLA-A and HLA-B alleles for most subjects in the first cohort. According to a later analysis, parvovirus B19, influenza, CMV and Epstein-Barr virus appeared linked to several top co-occurrence clusters. While some public TCRs were present in many individuals, most TCR sequences turned up only very rarely across donors.

In total, roughly 670 healthy bone marrow donors made up the cohort. At the time of sampling, all cohort members were nominally healthy, though unrecorded immune exposures were likely present. The donor tested CMV seronegative, placing the donor among the 350 to 400 seronegative members of the cohort. A peripheral blood sample was provided by each donor, and peripheral blood mononuclear cells were used for TCR beta sequencing. Genomic DNA extraction from the blood cell samples was performed with the Qiagen DNeasy Blood Extraction Kit. Source material: PBMCs. This TCR came from a man aged 55 to 70 in good health and CMV-seronegative.

The CDR3 protein: CSVRQGAGNTIYF. In nucleotide form, the sequence is TGCAGCGTCCGACAGGGGGCTGGAAACACCATATATTTT. The rearranged segments are TRBV29-1 and TRBJ1-3; 9 central nucleotides agree with TRBD1. The CDR1 and CDR2 encoded by the germline V gene are SQVTM and ANQGSEA. V trim: 6 bases; J trim: 2 bases; unmatched bases: 2. From the cysteine up to the phenylalanine, the CDR3 has a length of 13 residues. Of all the DNA, just the CDR3 is kept, 39 bases in frame from base 1.